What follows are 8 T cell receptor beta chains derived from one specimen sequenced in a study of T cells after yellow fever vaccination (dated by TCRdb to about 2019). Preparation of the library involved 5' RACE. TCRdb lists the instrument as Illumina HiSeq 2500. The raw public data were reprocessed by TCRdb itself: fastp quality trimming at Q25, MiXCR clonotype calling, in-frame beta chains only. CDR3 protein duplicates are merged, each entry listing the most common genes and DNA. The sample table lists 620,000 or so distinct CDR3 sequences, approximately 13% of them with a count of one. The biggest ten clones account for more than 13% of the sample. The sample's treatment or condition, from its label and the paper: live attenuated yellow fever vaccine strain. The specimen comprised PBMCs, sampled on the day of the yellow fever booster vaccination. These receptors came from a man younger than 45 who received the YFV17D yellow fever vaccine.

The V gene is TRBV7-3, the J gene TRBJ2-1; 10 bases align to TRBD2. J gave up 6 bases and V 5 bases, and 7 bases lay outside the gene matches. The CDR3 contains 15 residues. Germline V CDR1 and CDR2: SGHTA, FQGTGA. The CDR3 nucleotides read TGTGCCAGCAGCATGGGACTAGCGAGCACCAATGAGCAGTTCTTC. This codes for CASSMGLASTNEQFF.

The CDR3 nucleotides read TGCAGTGCTAGAGTCCTAGCGGGAGGGCGCACAGATACGCAGTATTTT. This gives the protein CSARVLAGGRTDTQYF. The V and J genes are TRBV20-1 and TRBJ2-3, with TRBD2 matching 12 bases. With V trimmed by 1 base and J by 1 base, 3 bases remained unmatched. The CDR3 is 16 residues long. Germline values: CDR1 DFQATT, CDR2 SNEGSKA (reference sequence).

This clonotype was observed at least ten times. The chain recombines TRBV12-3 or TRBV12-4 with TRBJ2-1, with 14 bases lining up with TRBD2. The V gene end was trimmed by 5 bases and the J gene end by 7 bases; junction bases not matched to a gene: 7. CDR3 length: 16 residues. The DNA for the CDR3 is TGTGCCAGCAGTCTAAGACTAGCGGGAGGGGGAAATGAGCAGTTCTTC. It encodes CASSLRLAGGGNEQFF.

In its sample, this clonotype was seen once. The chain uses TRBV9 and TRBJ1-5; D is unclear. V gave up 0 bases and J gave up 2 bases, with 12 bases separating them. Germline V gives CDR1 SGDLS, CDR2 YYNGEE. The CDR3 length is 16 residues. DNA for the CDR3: TGTGCCAGCAGCGTAGGTCCCGACCCCCGCAATCAGCCCCAGCATTTT. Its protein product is CASSVGPDPRNQPQHF.

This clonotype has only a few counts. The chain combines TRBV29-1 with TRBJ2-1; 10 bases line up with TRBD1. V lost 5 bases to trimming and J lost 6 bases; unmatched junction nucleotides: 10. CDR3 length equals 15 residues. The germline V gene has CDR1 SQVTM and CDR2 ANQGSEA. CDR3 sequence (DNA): TGCAGCGTTACAGCTGGGACAGGGGTAGGCAATGAGCAGTTCTTC. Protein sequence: CSVTAGTGVGNEQFF.

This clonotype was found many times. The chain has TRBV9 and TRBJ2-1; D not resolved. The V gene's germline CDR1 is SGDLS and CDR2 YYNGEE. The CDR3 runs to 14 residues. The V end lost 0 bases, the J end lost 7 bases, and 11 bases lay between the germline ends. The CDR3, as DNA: TGTGCCAGCAGCGTAGCCGGTGAGGATAATGAGCAGTTCTTC. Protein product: CASSVAGEDNEQFF.

The CDR3 spells CASSQGWVGRAGNEQFF. The CDR3 DNA sequence: TGTGCCAGCAGCCAAGGTTGGGTCGGGAGGGCCGGCAATGAGCAGTTCTTC. V gene TRBV3-1 combines with J gene TRBJ2-1; 8 bases fit TRBD2. Germline CDR1 reads LGHDT; CDR2 reads YNNKEL (reference sequence). This CDR3 has 17 residues. The V segment lost 1 base and the J segment 6 bases; nucleotides outside the gene matches: 11.

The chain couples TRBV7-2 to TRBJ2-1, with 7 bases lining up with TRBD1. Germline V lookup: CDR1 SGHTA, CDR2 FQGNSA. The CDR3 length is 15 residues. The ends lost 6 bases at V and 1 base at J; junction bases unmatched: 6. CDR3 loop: CASRDRTGSYNEQFF. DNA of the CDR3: TGTGCCAGCAGAGATAGGACAGGTTCCTACAATGAGCAGTTCTTC. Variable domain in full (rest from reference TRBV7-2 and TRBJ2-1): GAGVSQSPSNKVTEKGKDVELRCDPISGHTALYWYRQSLGQGLEFLIYFQGNSAPDKSGLPSDRFSAERTGGSVSTLTIQRTQQEDSAVYLCASRDRTGSYNEQFFGPGTRLTVL.